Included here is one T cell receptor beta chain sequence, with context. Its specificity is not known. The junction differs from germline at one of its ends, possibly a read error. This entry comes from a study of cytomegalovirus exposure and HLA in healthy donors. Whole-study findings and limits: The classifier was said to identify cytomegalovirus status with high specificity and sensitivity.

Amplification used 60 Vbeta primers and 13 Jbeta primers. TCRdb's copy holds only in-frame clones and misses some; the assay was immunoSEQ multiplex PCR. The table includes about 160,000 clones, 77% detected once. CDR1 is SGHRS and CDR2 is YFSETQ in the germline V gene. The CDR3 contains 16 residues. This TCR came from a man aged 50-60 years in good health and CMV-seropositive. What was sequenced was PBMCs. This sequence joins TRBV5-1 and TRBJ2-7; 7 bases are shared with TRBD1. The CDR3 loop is CASQRNTGQVPYERYF. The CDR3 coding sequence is TGCGCCAGCCAAAGAAATACTGGACAGGTACCCTACGAGCGGTACTTC.